The 18 T cell receptor beta chains below come from one sample, sequenced in a study of blood T cells in healthy people across ages. Sample-barcoded 5' priming and a J-beta primer mix drove a second PCR of about 6 to 12 cycles. TCRdb re-called the 5' RACE reads through MiXCR, storing one row per CDR3 protein. The sample gives 700,000 to 950,000 distinct CDR3 sequences, 58% of which show up once; 22% is in the top ten. The sample was blood. The receptors shown here come from a man aged 30-40 years in good health.

The chain employs TRBV12-3 or TRBV12-4 and TRBJ2-2; TRBD1 is a possible D gene (5 bases). The CDR3 contains 16 residues. The V and J ends lost 2 bases and 0 bases respectively, with 10 bases between them. CDR3: CASSLWGDANTGELFF. CDR3 DNA: TGTGCCAGCAGTTTATGGGGCGACGCGAACACCGGGGAGCTGTTTTTT.

This clonotype has a handful of counts. The chain joins TRBV25-1 to TRBJ1-1; D possibly corresponds to TRBD1 (5 bases). V lost 3 bases to trimming and J lost 1 base, with 15 bases between them. The CDR3 has 16 amino acids. Germline CDR1 and CDR2: MGHDK and SYGVNS. CDR3 sequence (DNA): TGTGCCAGCAGTGAGCCGCCGGGACGGGGGAACACTGAAGCTTTCTTT. Translation: CASSEPPGRGNTEAFF.

The chain is built from TRBV20-1 and TRBJ1-4, with a weak D call TRBD1 (5 bases). The germline V gene has CDR1 DFQATT and CDR2 SNEGSKA (reference sequence). CDR3 size: 14 residues. V was pared by 1 base and J by 4 bases, with 10 bases between. Written as DNA, the CDR3 is TGCAGTGCTAGAGTTGGGGCGCTTAATGAAAAACTGTTTTTT. This codes for CSARVGALNEKLFF.

The V call is TRBV20-1, the J call TRBJ2-7; D uncertain. Looked up from germline, CDR1 is DFQATT and CDR2 is SNEGSKA (reference sequence). There are 13 residues in the CDR3. The V gene lost 6 bases and the J gene lost 6 bases, with 18 bases spanning the gap. Here the CDR3 reads CSARDLRESEQYF. CDR3 coding DNA: TGCAGTGCCCGCGACCTGCGCGAGTCCGAGCAGTACTTC.

This clonotype was found once. The chain carries TRBV4-2 and TRBJ2-3; unclear D gene. Germline V gene lookup returns CDR1 LGHNA and CDR2 YNFKEQ. V lost 0 bases, J lost 1 base, and 11 bases lay in between. This CDR3 is built from 16 residues. The CDR3 DNA sequence: TGTGCCAGCAGCCAAGATGGAACTTGGGGCACAGATACGCAGTATTTT. Translated: CASSQDGTWGTDTQYF.

The chain employs TRBV20-1 and TRBJ2-7; D may be TRBD2 (6 bases). CDR1 is DFQATT, CDR2 SNEGSKA, per germline (reference sequence). The V end lost 3 bases, the J end lost 4 bases, and 13 bases lay between the germline ends. The CDR3 contains 13 residues. CDR3: CSASDSGRYEQYF. CDR3 in DNA: TGCAGTGCTAGCGATAGCGGCCGTTACGAGCAGTACTTC.

A remark on this clonotype: A junction end diverges from the germline sequence, so it may reflect a read error. This chain links TRBV3-1 with TRBJ1-4; a weak D match, TRBD1 (5 bases). This CDR3 region has 16 residues. Looked up from germline, CDR1 is LGHDT and CDR2 is YNNKEL (reference sequence). The CDR3 region is CASSQGIQGTNEELFF. CDR3 in DNA: TGTGCCAGCAGCCAAGGTATCCAAGGGACTAATGAAGAACTGTTTTTT. Full variable domain (rest looked up from reference TRBV3-1 and TRBJ1-4): DTAVSQTPKYLVTQMGNDKSIKCEQNLGHDTMYWYKQDSKKFLKIMFSYNNKELIINETVPNRFSPKSPDKAHLNLHINSLELGDSAVYFCASSQGIQGTNEELFFGSGTQLSVL.

This chain joins TRBV13 and TRBJ2-5, with TRBD2 identical over 8 bases. Trimming took 5 bases from V and 2 from J; bases not matched to a gene: 7. The CDR3 loop spans 15 amino acids. Germline CDR1 and CDR2: PRHDT and FYEKMQ (reference sequence). CDR3: CASSPRSGGQETQYF. In DNA form, the CDR3 reads TGTGCCAGCAGCCCCCGGTCGGGGGGGCAAGAGACCCAGTACTTC.

The V and J genes are TRBV20-1 and TRBJ2-7, with 16 bases matching TRBD2. J was trimmed by 4 bases and V by 3 bases; bases with no gene match: 6. The CDR3 sequence is 16 residues long. Germline V gene lookup returns CDR1 DFQATT and CDR2 SNEGSKA (reference sequence). CDR3 amino acids: CSASAGLAGGLYEQYF. CDR3 nucleotide sequence: TGCAGTGCTAGCGCGGGACTAGCGGGAGGGCTATACGAGCAGTACTTC.

The CDR3 DNA reads TGTGCCACCAACGACCCCAATCAGCCCCAGCATTTT. Translated, it gives CATNDPNQPQHF. The chain uses TRBV15 and TRBJ1-5; D not certain. The CDR3 covers 12 residues. Trimming cost V 7 bases and J 3 bases, with 7 bases left between them. Germline-derived CDR1 and CDR2 are LNHNV and YYDKDF (reference sequence).

The chain employs TRBV28 and TRBJ2-7, with D possibly called TRBD1 or TRBD2 (5 bases each). The J call may be wrong; the DNA end is better matched by TRBJ2-5. The CDR3 sequence is 16 residues long. Per germline, CDR1 MDHEN and CDR2 SYDVKM. This CDR3 is CASSFRTAGAQETQYF. CDR3 nucleotides: TGTGCCAGCAGTTTCCGGACGGCCGGGGCCCAAGAGACCCAGTACTTC.

The V call is TRBV20-1, the J call TRBJ2-1, with D uncertain. The CDR3 is 12 amino acids. V was cut by 2 bases and J by 2 bases, with 4 bases left in between. The germline V gene encodes CDR1 DFQATT and CDR2 SNEGSKA (reference sequence). The CDR3 DNA follows: TGCAGTGCTAGATCGACCTACAATGAGCAGTTCTTC. It translates to CSARSTYNEQFF.

CDR3 coding DNA: TGTGCCAGCGGACCCAGGGCGTACTCCTACAATGAGCAGTTCTTC. Protein product: CASGPRAYSYNEQFF. This chain joins TRBV19 and TRBJ2-1, with a possible D match to TRBD1 (5 bases). V was shortened by 9 bases and J by 0 bases, with 15 bases between the two germline ends. This CDR3 is 15 amino acids long. Germline loops: CDR1 LNHDA, CDR2 SQIVND (reference sequence).

This chain links TRBV20-1 with TRBJ2-4; D uncertain. The tail of the sequence fits TRBJ2-7 better, so the J call may be wrong. Germline CDR1 DFQATT, CDR2 SNEGSKA (reference sequence). This CDR3 is 13 amino acids long. The CDR3 coding sequence is TGCAGTGCTCAAACGCGTTCGGGCTACGAGCAGTACTTC. Translating gives CSAQTRSGYEQYF.

The CDR3 sequence is CASSVKGQGEAFF. The CDR3 DNA follows: TGTGCCAGCAGCGTCAAAGGACAGGGTGAAGCTTTCTTT. The chain couples TRBV11-2 to TRBJ1-1; 8 nucleotides agree with TRBD1. The CDR3 extends over 13 amino acids. V dropped 5 bases and J dropped 7; count of bases not matched to a gene: 6. Per germline, CDR1 SGHAT and CDR2 FQNNGV.

The chain couples TRBV7-6 to TRBJ2-5; D ambiguous. The CDR3 consists of 15 residues. Trimming left V 1 base short and J 5 bases short, with 14 bases between. Looked up from germline, CDR1 is SGHVS and CDR2 is FNYEAQ. CDR3 DNA: TGTGCCAGCAGCTTAGGACCCTCTAAATGGGAGACCCAGTACTTC. It encodes CASSLGPSKWETQYF.

This clonotype was seen a handful of times. The rearrangement links TRBV28 to TRBJ2-7; D is possibly TRBD2 (5 bases). The CDR3 extends over 14 amino acids. Deletions cut 5 bases from V and 0 bases from J, with 11 bases between. The germline V gene has CDR1 MDHEN and CDR2 SYDVKM. The DNA of the CDR3 is TGTGCCAGCAGTGCCGGACTGCTCTCCTACGAGCAGTACTTC. It encodes CASSAGLLSYEQYF.

The chain is built from TRBV6-5 and TRBJ2-2; D is undetermined. Trimming cost V 0 bases and J 4 bases, with 12 bases left between them. Germline values: CDR1 MNHEY, CDR2 SVGAGI. This CDR3 has 16 residues. The CDR3: CASSYSAPWGTGELFF. The CDR3 nucleotides are TGTGCCAGCAGTTACTCCGCCCCCTGGGGCACCGGGGAGCTGTTTTTT.